The clone carrying this T cell receptor (beta chain) has only one observation. Antigen specificity is unknown. The CDR3 extends over 13 amino acids. The V gene lost 5 bases and the J gene lost 1 base, with 8 bases spanning the gap. Germline V gives CDR1 LNHDA, CDR2 SQIVND (reference sequence). Each CDR3 protein is one row after TCRdb ran MiXCR on the 5' RACE reads. The repertoire holds 30,000 to 35,000 distinct CDR3 sequences, with 30% as singletons. These data belong to a study of CD8 T cells in ankylosing spondylitis. Study outcomes and limitations: Seven to nine highly homologous variants made up a TCR beta motif, and this motif appeared characteristic of ankylosing spondylitis blood.

This chain connects TRBV19 to TRBJ1-2; the D is unclear. The sequenced material came from synovial fluid, either unsorted or a sorted T cell fraction (not recorded which). The TCR comes from a male donor with ankylosing spondylitis. CDR3 sequence reads: CASSPGVNYGYTF. In DNA form, the CDR3 reads TGTGCCAGTAGTCCGGGAGTTAACTATGGCTACACCTTC.